A single sample gave rise to the 24 T cell receptor beta chains below, sequenced in a study of CD8 T cells in Susac syndrome. Reverse transcription of roughly 0.45 to 1 ug RNA used random hexamers. TCRdb passed the immunoSEQ multiplex PCR reads through MiXCR, listing each CDR3 protein once. The sample includes about 47,000 distinct CDR3 sequences, 80% to 95% of them seen just once. The sequencing sample was made of CD8+ T cells from PBMCs. Every receptor here comes from a human donor in good health.

V and J are TRBV13 and TRBJ2-4; TRBD2 matches 9 bases. CDR1 is PRHDT and CDR2 is FYEKMQ in the germline V gene (reference sequence). The CDR3 has 18 residues. V gave up 5 bases and J gave up 1 base; unmatched junction bases: 12. The CDR3 reads CASSPGAGGPSAKNIQYF. The CDR3 coding sequence is TGTGCCAGCAGCCCCGGCGCGGGAGGGCCCTCCGCCAAAAACATTCAGTACTTC. The full variable domain, with the rest looked up from reference TRBV13 and TRBJ2-4, is AAGVIQSPRHLIKEKRETATLKCYPIPRHDTVYWYQQGPGQDPQFLISFYEKMQSDKGSIPDRFSAQQFSDYHSELNMSSLELGDSALYFCASSPGAGGPSAKNIQYFGAGTRLSVL.

The V gene is TRBV10-1, the J gene TRBJ2-3, with 8 nucleotides matching TRBD2. Germline V CDR1 and CDR2: WNHNN, SYGVQD (reference sequence). CDR3 length equals 16 residues. J lost 0 bases, V lost 3 bases, and 5 bases had no gene match. CDR3: CASSERAGASTDTQYF. The CDR3 region has the DNA TGCGCCAGCAGTGAACGAGCGGGAGCTAGCACAGATACGCAGTATTTT.

The CDR3 protein is CASSPGTGGEEAFF. In DNA, the CDR3 is TGCGCCAGCAGCCCCGGGACAGGGGGTGAAGAAGCTTTCTTT. J is TRBJ1-1 and V is TRBV5-1; TRBD1 aligns across 11 bases. Germline loops: CDR1 SGHRS, CDR2 YFSETQ. The CDR3 loop spans 14 amino acids. Trimming cost V 4 bases and J 8 bases; bases outside gene matches: 7.

The chain combines TRBV7-7 with TRBJ1-4, with TRBD1 as a possible D gene (6 bases). Looked up from germline, CDR1 is SSHAT and CDR2 is FNYEAQ (reference sequence). The ends were cut back, 6 bases at V and 8 bases at J, with 13 bases in the middle. The CDR3 has 13 residues. The chain's CDR3 is CASSLIRGEKLFF. The DNA for the CDR3 is TGTGCCAGCAGTCTCATCAGGGGAGAAAAACTGTTTTTT.

This clonotype was seen more than once but under ten times. In nucleotides, the CDR3 is TGTGCCAGCAGCTTAGCGACGGGGACTGAAGCTTTCTTT. Amino acids: CASSLATGTEAFF. This chain uses TRBV7-6 with TRBJ1-1; the D is unclear. The germline V and J ends were trimmed by 0 bases and 5 bases, with 7 bases remaining between them. CDR3 length: 13 amino acids. Germline V CDR1 and CDR2: SGHVS, FNYEAQ.

The chain couples TRBV27 to TRBJ2-5; perhaps TRBD2 as D (6 bases). Trimming shortened V by 6 bases and J by 4 bases, and 15 bases separated the two germline ends. CDR1 and CDR2 (germline): MNHEY, SMNVEV (reference sequence). The CDR3 is made up of 14 amino acids. The CDR3 loop reads CASSPTQGGETQYF. CDR3 nucleotide sequence: TGTGCCAGCAGCCCGACCCAGGGAGGAGAGACCCAGTACTTC.

The V call is TRBV6-2 or TRBV6-3, the J call TRBJ2-1; 16 positions agree with TRBD2. The CDR3 totals 19 residues. The ends lost 2 bases at V and 8 bases at J; junction bases unmatched: 12. Germline V gives CDR1 MNHEY, CDR2 SVGEGT. CDR3 amino acids: CASSYPNPGTSGRGDEQFF. The CDR3 nucleotides are TGTGCCAGCAGTTACCCTAACCCCGGGACTAGCGGGAGGGGTGATGAGCAGTTCTTC.

The chain combines TRBV15 with TRBJ2-2; D is tentatively TRBD1 or TRBD2 (5 bases each). Trimming stripped 5 bases from V and 3 bases from J, with 22 bases between. Germline values: CDR1 LNHNV, CDR2 YYDKDF (reference sequence). The CDR3 has 18 residues. CDR3: CATSPLPRRERDTGELFF. In DNA, the CDR3 is TGTGCCACCAGCCCTCTCCCCCGCAGGGAGAGGGACACCGGGGAGCTGTTTTTT.

This clonotype showed up just once. In nucleotides, the CDR3 is TGTGCCAGCAGCTGGGACTCGACACTAGCCAAAAACATTCAGTACTTC. Residues: CASSWDSTLAKNIQYF. V is TRBV5-6 and J is TRBJ2-4; D possibly corresponds to TRBD2 (6 bases). The CDR3 totals 16 residues. Trimming shortened V by 3 bases and J by 0 bases, and 13 bases separated the two germline ends. Germline V gene sequence: CDR1 SGHDT, CDR2 YYEEEE.

The V and J genes are TRBV6-5 and TRBJ2-2, with 12 bases fitting TRBD1. Germline assignment: CDR1 MNHEY and CDR2 SVGAGI. This CDR3 has 17 residues. Losses at the gene ends were 2 bases for V and 2 bases for J; bases not matched to a gene: 3. In DNA form, the CDR3 reads TGTGCCAGCAGTTACGGGACAGGGGGCCCAAACACCGGGGAGCTGTTTTTT. Protein product: CASSYGTGGPNTGELFF.

The V gene is TRBV20-1, the J gene TRBJ2-2; no clear D. CDR1 DFQATT and CDR2 SNEGSKA come from the germline V gene (reference sequence). The CDR3 is 11 residues long. The V and J ends lost 5 bases and 4 bases respectively, with 5 bases between them. The CDR3 DNA reads as TGCAGTGCTGAAGTCACCGGGGAGCTGTTTTTT. The encoded protein is CSAEVTGELFF.

The rearrangement uses TRBV27 and TRBJ2-7, with 12 positions matching TRBD2. Trimming cost V 6 bases and J 3 bases; bases outside gene matches: 9. The CDR3 consists of 16 residues. Per germline, CDR1 MNHEY and CDR2 SMNVEV (reference sequence). In DNA form, the CDR3 reads TGTGCCAGCAGATCACTAGCGGGAGGACCACACTACGAGCAGTACTTC. It codes for CASRSLAGGPHYEQYF.

The gene calls are TRBV27 and TRBJ2-7; D tentatively reads TRBD1 or TRBD2 (6 bases each). Trimming stripped 5 bases from V and 5 bases from J, with 16 bases between. The CDR3 is 14 residues long. Per germline, CDR1 MNHEY and CDR2 SMNVEV (reference sequence). The CDR3, as DNA: TGTGCCAGCAGTCTTGACCCGGAGGGGGACGAGCAGTACTTC. It yields the protein CASSLDPEGDEQYF.

The rearrangement joins TRBV2 to TRBJ2-7; TRBD2 might be the D (6 bases). The length of the CDR3 is 12 residues. V shed 7 bases and J shed 3 bases, with 10 bases lying between them. Per the germline V gene, CDR1 is SNHLY and CDR2 is FYNNEI. The CDR3 reads CASIWRGYEQYF. The CDR3, as DNA: TGTGCCAGCATCTGGAGGGGCTACGAGCAGTACTTC.

Concerning this clonotype: It is unclear where the CDR3 begins or ends on the DNA, so no DNA is shown, and the CDR3 is as TCRdb lists it. V gene TRBV7-5 combines with J gene TRBJ2-7; the D call TRBD2 from the table was never checked on the DNA. TRBV7-5 is a recognized pseudogene. The CDR3 numbers 18 amino acids, ends counted. The CDR3 region is CISVSEASRPGSSYEQYF.

The rearrangement uses TRBV19 and TRBJ2-1; D is uncertain. The CDR3 is made up of 15 amino acids. V was clipped by 5 bases and J by 0 bases, with 11 bases between them. Looked up from germline, CDR1 is LNHDA and CDR2 is SQIVND (reference sequence). The CDR3 loop is CASSPDRSSYNEQFF. The DNA for the CDR3 is TGTGCCAGTAGTCCCGACCGGAGCTCCTACAATGAGCAGTTCTTC. The entire variable domain, with the rest obtained from reference TRBV19 and TRBJ2-1, is as follows: DGGITQSPKYLFRKEGQNVTLSCEQNLNHDAMYWYRQDPGQGLRLIYYSQIVNDFQKGDIAEGYSVSREKKESFPLTVTSAQKNPTAFYLCASSPDRSSYNEQFFGPGTRLTVL.

This rearrangement joins TRBV4-1 to TRBJ2-7; 7 positions match TRBD1. CDR3 length equals 14 residues. J was trimmed by 2 bases and V by 8 bases; bases with no gene match: 9. Germline CDR1 MGHRA, CDR2 YSYEKL. CDR3 sequence: CASAPTTGTYEQYF. DNA of the CDR3: TGCGCCAGCGCACCAACGACAGGGACCTACGAGCAGTACTTC.

The chain recombines TRBV5-4 with TRBJ2-2, with D possibly being TRBD1 or TRBD2 (5 bases each). Trimming removed 3 bases from V and 0 bases from J, with 15 bases in between. Per the germline V gene, CDR1 is SGHNT and CDR2 is YYREEE (reference sequence). The CDR3 consists of 17 residues. In DNA form, the CDR3 reads TGTGCCAGCAGCTCAGAGGGGTTACCGACGAACACCGGGGAGCTGTTTTTT. It translates to CASSSEGLPTNTGELFF.

A note on this clonotype: At one end the junction does not follow the germline gene, possibly because of a read error. The chain links TRBV11-2 to TRBJ1-4; D remains ambiguous. This CDR3 has 17 amino acids. CDR1 is SGHAT, CDR2 FQNNGV, per germline. CDR3 sequence (DNA): TGTGCCAGCAGCTTATCCCCCATCCCGGGGTCTAATGAAGAACTGTTTTTT. It yields the protein CASSLSPIPGSNEELFF. The complete variable domain, with remaining parts taken from reference TRBV11-2 and TRBJ1-4, reads EAGVAQSPRYKIIEKRQSVAFWCNPISGHATLYWYQQILGQGPKLLIQFQNNGVVDDSQLPKDRFSAERLKGVDSTLKIQPAKLEDSAVYLCASSLSPIPGSNEELFFGSGTQLSVL.

V gene TRBV5-4 combines with J gene TRBJ1-2; D possibly corresponds to TRBD1 (5 bases). Germline-derived CDR1 and CDR2 are SGHNT and YYREEE (reference sequence). Trimming shortened V by 3 bases and J by 4 bases, and 10 bases separated the two germline ends. The length of the CDR3 is 13 residues. CDR3 loop: CASSSQGGYGYTF. CDR3 DNA: TGTGCCAGCAGCTCCCAGGGAGGCTATGGCTACACCTTC.

The chain employs TRBV7-9 and TRBJ2-7; D is perhaps TRBD1 or TRBD2 (5 bases each). Trimming took off 1 base at V and 2 bases at J, with 9 bases between the two ends. The CDR3 sequence is 14 residues long. The germline CDR1 and CDR2 sequences are SEHNR and FQNEAQ (reference sequence). CDR3 in amino acids: CASSLGGITYEQYF. The CDR3 DNA reads TGTGCCAGCAGCTTAGGGGGGATCACCTACGAGCAGTACTTC.

The rearrangement links TRBV9 to TRBJ2-1; 7 positions agree with TRBD1. The CDR3 spans 14 residues. V trimming: 4 bases; J trimming: 6 bases; junction bases outside the gene matches: 7. CDR1 SGDLS and CDR2 YYNGEE come from the germline V gene. CDR3 amino acids: CASSPRAGGNEQFF. The CDR3 DNA is TGTGCCAGCAGCCCCCGGGCAGGGGGCAATGAGCAGTTCTTC.

The J gene is TRBJ2-2, the V gene TRBV30, with 10 bases matching TRBD2. V shed 4 bases, J shed 7 bases, and the junction held 6 bases outside the gene matches. Looked up from germline, CDR1 is GTSNPN and CDR2 is SVGIG (reference sequence). The CDR3 runs to 14 residues. This CDR3 is CAWTLGTSDGELFF. The CDR3 DNA follows: TGTGCCTGGACCCTCGGGACTAGCGACGGGGAGCTGTTTTTT.

The chain links TRBV4-2 to TRBJ2-2; D is uncertain. Germline V CDR1 and CDR2: LGHNA, YNFKEQ. The CDR3 loop spans 17 amino acids. Trimming stripped 0 bases from V and 5 bases from J, with 16 bases between. The DNA of the CDR3 is TGTGCCAGCAGCCAAGAATTCCGAGTCGTTAGGACCGGGGAGCTGTTTTTT. It codes for CASSQEFRVVRTGELFF.